These 5 T cell receptor beta chains share one sample of origin, sequenced in a study of T cell responses to AZD1222 COVID-19 vaccine. Method: immunoSEQ multiplex PCR; TCRdb's copy keeps in-frame clones and lacks some. The profile shows more than 110,000 clones, around 93% of them singletons. Sequenced material: peripheral blood, taken 28 days after the second AZD1222 dose. The receptors originated from an adult who received the AZD1222 COVID-19 vaccine.

V gene TRBV3-1 (or the pseudogene TRBV3-2) combines with J gene TRBJ1-2, with a weak D call TRBD1 (6 bases). Germline CDR1 and CDR2: LGHDT and YNNKEL (reference sequence). Trimming removed 0 bases at V and 6 bases at J, with 14 bases between. This CDR3 contains 15 residues. The CDR3: CASSQDLRGLNGYTF. The CDR3 DNA reads as TGTGCCAGCAGCCAAGATCTCCGGGGGCTAAATGGCTACACCTTC.

This clone showed up just once. This chain joins TRBV29-1 and TRBJ2-7; D might be TRBD1 or TRBD2, each matching 5 bases. Germline assignment: CDR1 SQVTM and CDR2 ANQGSEA. The CDR3 length is 13 residues. V lost 6 bases and J lost 6, with 18 bases in between. CDR3 in amino acids: CSVVPPGTGEQYF. The CDR3 DNA reads TGCAGCGTCGTCCCTCCTGGGACGGGCGAGCAGTACTTC.

J is TRBJ2-3 and V is TRBV29-1, with a possible D match to TRBD2 (7 bases). CDR1 and CDR2 (germline): SQVTM, ANQGSEA. V lost 5 bases and J lost 6, with 18 bases in between. The CDR3 is 14 amino acids. In DNA form, the CDR3 reads TGCAGCGTTTTGGCGGGGGCCAGCCCGGATACGCAGTATTTT. The encoded protein is CSVLAGASPDTQYF.

This chain joins TRBV10-3 and TRBJ2-3, with D unresolved. The CDR3 covers 13 residues. In germline, CDR1 is ENHRY, CDR2 SYGVKD. V dropped 2 bases and J dropped 4 bases, with 7 bases sitting between them. Here the CDR3 reads CAISETPPDTQYF. The CDR3 DNA is TGTGCCATCAGTGAGACCCCTCCAGATACGCAGTATTTT.

The J gene is TRBJ1-1, the V gene TRBV3-1 (or the pseudogene TRBV3-2), with a tentative D call TRBD1 (5 bases). This CDR3 is 14 amino acids long. The V gene's germline CDR1 is LGHDT and CDR2 YNNKEL (reference sequence). Trimming cost V 5 bases and J 10 bases, with 20 bases left between them. The CDR3 coding sequence is TGTGCCAGCAGCAGTGGGACGGGATGGGCTGTAGCTTTCTTT. This encodes CASSSGTGWAVAFF.